This T cell receptor (beta chain) was sequenced for a study of low-dose radiotherapy and immunotherapy resistance in tumors (dated by TCRdb to between 2021 and 2024). Broadly, across the study: Patients in Cohort 1 were given 0.5 Gy per fraction every 2 weeks, and the prescribed total PTV dose was 6.5 Gy. In Cohort 2, 1 Gy per fraction was delivered every two weeks, for a total of 13 Gy over 26 weeks. Patients were given nivolumab as a 240 mg flat dose every two weeks and ipilimumab at 1 mg/kg every six weeks, with both drugs delivered intravenously. Every two weeks, patients got intravenous cyclophosphamide at 200 mg/m2, given one day ahead of each radiation and immunotherapy administration. Patients took aspirin 300 mg orally once daily for four cycles, starting on cycle 1 day 1. Trial participants were not randomized into treatment groups. Eight patients were included in the translational analysis: three from the first dose cohort and the first five from the second dose cohort.

The germline V gene yields MGHRA for CDR1 and YSYEKL for CDR2. The CDR3 runs 14 residues from the cysteine to the phenylalanine. The sequence is cut down to CDR3 DNA, 42 bases in frame from base 1. V and J lose 1 base and 5 bases, and a span of 9 bases separates them. The donors came from RACIN, which was a single-arm phase I dose-escalation trial that paired nivolumab and ipilimumab with aspirin, low-dose cyclophosphamide and low-dose radiotherapy. Patients were eligible if they had advanced solid tumors that were TIL-negative. About this clonotype: The antigen this receptor binds is unknown. Per-nucleotide qualities are absent, and no much larger clonotype sits a single base away.

To make first-strand cDNA, Superscript III was used along with a set of TRAV- and TRBV-specific primers so that both the TCRalpha and TCRbeta chains were covered. TCRs were amplified with Phusion for around 18 PCR cycles, with a constant-region primer paired with the adapter attached to the V primers. The MessageAmp II aRNA Amplification Kit was used to amplify the isolated mRNA, with in vitro transcription run for over 15 hours at 37 degrees C. mRNA for TCR sequencing was isolated with the Dynabeads mRNA DIRECT Purification Kit. Indexed Illumina adapters were added in a second Phusion PCR of about 27 cycles, after which AMPure XP beads were used to purify the products. The authors processed their data as follows. Using custom Perl scripts, TCR sequences encoding the same protein were pooled, out-of-frame sequences were removed, and the abundance of each clonotype was computed. The analysis excluded TCR sequences that were supported by just one read. Among the metrics used to describe the repertoires were Shannon entropy, Gini index, clonality, richness, and the frequency of TCRs shared between repertoires. The public sequencing data were trimmed at Q25 with fastp and processed into clonotypes with MiXCR by TCRdb, which kept only in-frame beta chains. Every CDR3 protein is listed once, alongside the most common genes and DNA of its rows. The V and J calls were not made by the authors but by TCRdb's processing. Here the sample has some 13,000 distinct CDR3 sequences; over 55% occur a single time. The ten largest account for roughly 8% of the sample.

The origin of this receptor is a human donor with advanced metastatic prostate, ovarian, gallbladder or colorectal cancer (not recorded which). This table probably holds off-target reads from a library built for another chain. The sequence joins TRBV4-1 to TRBJ2-4; perhaps TRBD2 is the D gene, with 6 bases matching. The CDR3 amino acid sequence is: CASSQGGGENIQYF. The DNA sequence is as follows: TGCGCCAGCAGCCAAGGGGGAGGTGAAAACATTCAGTACTTC.